Sequencing of this TCR beta chain was carried out in a study of molecular identifiers for immune sequencing clone quantification. One entry per CDR3 protein results from TCRdb running MiXCR on the PCR reads. The top ten clones hold roughly 0.77% of a sample with 460,000 or so distinct CDR3 sequences, about 25% of them seen once. This clonotype showed up many times. This sequence originates from a human donor in good health. Some libraries in this study had Jurkat cell RNA spiked in. The specimen was naive CD8+ T cells from blood, with Jurkat cell RNA spiked in. Subset in this sample: FACS-sorted CD8+CD4-CCR7+CD45RA+ naive T cells.

The CDR3 protein is CASSYSDDYGYTF. The CDR3 nucleotides read TGTGCCAGCAGTTACTCTGACGACTATGGCTACACCTTC. This chain uses TRBV6-5 with TRBJ1-2; D remains ambiguous. Germline CDR1 reads MNHEY; CDR2 reads SVGAGI. The CDR3 has 13 amino acids. V shed 0 bases and J shed 3 bases, with 5 bases lying between them.